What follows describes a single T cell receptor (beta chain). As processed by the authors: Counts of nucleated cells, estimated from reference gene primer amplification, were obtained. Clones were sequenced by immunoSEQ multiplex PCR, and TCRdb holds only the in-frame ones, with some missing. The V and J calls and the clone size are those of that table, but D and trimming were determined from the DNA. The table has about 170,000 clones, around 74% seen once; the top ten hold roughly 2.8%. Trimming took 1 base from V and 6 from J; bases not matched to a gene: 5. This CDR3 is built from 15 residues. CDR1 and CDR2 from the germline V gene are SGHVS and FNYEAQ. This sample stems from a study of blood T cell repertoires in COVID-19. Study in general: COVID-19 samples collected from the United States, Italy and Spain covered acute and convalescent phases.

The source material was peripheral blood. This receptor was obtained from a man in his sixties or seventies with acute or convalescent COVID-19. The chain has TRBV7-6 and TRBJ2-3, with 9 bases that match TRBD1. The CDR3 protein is CASSLVGTGSDTQYF. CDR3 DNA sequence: TGTGCCAGCAGCTTAGTAGGGACAGGGAGTGATACGCAGTATTTT.